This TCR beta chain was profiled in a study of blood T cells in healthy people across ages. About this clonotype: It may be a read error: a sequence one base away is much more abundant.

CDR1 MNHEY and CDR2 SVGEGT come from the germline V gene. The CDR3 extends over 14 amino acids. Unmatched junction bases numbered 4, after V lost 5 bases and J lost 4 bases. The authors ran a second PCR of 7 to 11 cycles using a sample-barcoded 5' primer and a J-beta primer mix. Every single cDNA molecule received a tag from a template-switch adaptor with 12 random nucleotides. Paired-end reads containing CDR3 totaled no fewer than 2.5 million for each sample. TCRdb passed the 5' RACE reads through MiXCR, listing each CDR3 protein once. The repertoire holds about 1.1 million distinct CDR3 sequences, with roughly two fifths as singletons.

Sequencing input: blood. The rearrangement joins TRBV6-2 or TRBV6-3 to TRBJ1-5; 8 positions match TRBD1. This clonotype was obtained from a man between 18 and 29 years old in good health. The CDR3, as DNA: TGTGCCAGCAGTGGGGACAGGCAGAATCAGCCCCAGCATTTT. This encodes CASSGDRQNQPQHF.